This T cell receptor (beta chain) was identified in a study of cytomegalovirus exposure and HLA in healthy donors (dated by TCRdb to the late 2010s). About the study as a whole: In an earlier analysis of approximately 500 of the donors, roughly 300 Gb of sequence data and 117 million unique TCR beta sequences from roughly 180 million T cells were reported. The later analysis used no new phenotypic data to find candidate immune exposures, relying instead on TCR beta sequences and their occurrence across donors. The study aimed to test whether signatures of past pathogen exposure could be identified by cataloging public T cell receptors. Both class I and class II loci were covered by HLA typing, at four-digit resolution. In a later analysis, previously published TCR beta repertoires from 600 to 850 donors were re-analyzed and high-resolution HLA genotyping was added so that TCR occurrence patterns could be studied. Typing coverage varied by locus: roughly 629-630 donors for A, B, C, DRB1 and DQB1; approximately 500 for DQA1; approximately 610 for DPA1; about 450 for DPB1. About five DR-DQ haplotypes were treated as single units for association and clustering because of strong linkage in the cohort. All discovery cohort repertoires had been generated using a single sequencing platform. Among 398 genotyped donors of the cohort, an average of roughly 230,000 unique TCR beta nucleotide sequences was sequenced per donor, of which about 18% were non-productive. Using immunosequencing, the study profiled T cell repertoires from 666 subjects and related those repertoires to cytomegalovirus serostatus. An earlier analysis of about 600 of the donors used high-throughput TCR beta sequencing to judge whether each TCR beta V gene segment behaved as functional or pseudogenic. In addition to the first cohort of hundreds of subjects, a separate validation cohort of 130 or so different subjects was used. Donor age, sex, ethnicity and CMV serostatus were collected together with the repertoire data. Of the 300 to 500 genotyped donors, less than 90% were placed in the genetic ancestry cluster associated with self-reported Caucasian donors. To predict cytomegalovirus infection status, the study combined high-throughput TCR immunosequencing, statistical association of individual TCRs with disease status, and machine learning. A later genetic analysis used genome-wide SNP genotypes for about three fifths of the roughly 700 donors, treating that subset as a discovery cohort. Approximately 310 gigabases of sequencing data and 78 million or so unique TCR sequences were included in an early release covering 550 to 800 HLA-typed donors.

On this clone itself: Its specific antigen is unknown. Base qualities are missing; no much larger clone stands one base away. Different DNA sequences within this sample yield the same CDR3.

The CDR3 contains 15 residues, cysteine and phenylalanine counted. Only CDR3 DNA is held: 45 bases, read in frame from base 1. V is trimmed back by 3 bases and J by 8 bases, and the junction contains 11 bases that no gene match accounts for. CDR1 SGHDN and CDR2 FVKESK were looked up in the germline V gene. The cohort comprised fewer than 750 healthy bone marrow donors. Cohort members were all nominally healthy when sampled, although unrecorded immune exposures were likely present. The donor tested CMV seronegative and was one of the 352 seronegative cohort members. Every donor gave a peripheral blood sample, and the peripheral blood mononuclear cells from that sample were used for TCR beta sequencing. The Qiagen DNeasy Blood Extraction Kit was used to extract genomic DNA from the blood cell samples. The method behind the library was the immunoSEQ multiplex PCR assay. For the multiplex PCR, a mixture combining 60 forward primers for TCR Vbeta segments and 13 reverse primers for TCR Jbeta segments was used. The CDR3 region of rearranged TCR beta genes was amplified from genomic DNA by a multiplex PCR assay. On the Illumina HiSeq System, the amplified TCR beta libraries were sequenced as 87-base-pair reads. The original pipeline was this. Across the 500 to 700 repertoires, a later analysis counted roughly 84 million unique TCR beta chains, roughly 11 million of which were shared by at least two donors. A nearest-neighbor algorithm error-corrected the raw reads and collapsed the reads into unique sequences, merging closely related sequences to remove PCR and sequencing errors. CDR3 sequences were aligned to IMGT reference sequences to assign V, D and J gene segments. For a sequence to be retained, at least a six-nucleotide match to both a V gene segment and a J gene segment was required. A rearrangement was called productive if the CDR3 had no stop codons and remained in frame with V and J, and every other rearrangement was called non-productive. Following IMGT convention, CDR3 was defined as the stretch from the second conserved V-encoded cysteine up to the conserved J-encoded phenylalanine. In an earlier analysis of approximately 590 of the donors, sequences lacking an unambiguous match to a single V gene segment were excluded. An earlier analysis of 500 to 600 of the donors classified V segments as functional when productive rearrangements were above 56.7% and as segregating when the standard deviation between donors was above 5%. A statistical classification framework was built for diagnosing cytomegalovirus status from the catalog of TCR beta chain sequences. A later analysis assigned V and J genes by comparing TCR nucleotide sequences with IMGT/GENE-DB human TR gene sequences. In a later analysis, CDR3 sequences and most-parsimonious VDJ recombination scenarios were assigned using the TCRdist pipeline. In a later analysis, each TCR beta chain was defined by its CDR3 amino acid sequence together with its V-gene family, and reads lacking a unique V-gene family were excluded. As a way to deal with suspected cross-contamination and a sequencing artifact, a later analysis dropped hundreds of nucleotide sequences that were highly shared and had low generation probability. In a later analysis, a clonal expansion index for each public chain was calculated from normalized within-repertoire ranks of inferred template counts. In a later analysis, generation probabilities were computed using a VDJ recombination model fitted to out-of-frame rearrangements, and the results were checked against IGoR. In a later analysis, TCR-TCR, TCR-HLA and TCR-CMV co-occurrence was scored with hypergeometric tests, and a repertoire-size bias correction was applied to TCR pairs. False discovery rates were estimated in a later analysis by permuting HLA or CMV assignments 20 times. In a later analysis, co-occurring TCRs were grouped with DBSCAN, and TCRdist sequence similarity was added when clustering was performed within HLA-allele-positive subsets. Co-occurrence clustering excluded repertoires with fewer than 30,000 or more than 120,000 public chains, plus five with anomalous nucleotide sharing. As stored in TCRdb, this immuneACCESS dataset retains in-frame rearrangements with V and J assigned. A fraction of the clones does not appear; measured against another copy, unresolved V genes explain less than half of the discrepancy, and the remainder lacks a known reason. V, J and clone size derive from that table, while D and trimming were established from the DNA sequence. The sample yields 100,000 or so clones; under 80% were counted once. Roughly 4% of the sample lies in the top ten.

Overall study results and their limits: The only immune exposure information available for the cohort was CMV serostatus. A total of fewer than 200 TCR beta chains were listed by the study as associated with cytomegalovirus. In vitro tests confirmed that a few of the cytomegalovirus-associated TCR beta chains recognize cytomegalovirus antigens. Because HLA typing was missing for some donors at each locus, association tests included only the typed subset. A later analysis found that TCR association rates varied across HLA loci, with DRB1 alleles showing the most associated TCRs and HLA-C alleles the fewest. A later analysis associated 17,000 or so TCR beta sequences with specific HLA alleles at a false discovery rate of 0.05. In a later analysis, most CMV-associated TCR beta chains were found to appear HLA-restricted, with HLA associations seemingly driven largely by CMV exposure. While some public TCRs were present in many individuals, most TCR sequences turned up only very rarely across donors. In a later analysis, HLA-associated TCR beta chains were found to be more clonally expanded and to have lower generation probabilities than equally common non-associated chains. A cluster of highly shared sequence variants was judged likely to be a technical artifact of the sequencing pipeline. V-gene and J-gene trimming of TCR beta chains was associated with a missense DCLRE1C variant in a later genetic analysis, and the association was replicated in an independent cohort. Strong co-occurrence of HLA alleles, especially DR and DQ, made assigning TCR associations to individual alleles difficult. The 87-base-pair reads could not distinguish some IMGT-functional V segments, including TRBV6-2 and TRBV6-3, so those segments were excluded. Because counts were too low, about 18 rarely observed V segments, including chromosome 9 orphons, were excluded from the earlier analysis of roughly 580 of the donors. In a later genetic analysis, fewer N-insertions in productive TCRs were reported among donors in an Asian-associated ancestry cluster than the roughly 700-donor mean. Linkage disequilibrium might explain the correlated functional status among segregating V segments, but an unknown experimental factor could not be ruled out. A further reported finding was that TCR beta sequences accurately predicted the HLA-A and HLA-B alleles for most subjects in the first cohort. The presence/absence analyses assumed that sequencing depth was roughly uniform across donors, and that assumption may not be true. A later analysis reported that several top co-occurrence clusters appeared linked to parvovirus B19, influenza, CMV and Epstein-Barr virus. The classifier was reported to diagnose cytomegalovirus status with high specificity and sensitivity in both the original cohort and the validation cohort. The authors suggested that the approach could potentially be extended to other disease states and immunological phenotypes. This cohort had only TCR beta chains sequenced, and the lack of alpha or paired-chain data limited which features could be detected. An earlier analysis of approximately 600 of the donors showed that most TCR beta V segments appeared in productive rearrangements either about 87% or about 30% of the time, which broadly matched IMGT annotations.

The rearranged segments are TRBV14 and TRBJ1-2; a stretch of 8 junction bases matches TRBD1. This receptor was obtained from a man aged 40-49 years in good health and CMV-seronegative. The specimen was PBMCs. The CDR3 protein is CASSQIGQGERGYTF. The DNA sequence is TGTGCCAGCAGCCAGATAGGACAGGGTGAACGCGGCTACACCTTC.